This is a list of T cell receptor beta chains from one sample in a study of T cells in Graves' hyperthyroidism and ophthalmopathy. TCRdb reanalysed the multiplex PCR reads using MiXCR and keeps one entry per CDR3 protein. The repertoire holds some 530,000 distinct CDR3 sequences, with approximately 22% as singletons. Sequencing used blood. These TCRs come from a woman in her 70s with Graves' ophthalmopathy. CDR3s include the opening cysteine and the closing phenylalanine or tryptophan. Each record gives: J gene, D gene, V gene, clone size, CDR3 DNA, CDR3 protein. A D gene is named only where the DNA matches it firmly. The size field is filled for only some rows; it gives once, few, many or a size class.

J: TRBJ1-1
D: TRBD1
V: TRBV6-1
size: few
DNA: TGTGCCAGCAGTCAATCCTCGACAGGGTTAAAAGTGACTGAAGCTTTCTTT
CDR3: CASSQSSTGLKVTEAFF

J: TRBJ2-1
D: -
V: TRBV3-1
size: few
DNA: TGTGCCAGCAGCCAAGACGCTCACGTTCGGTTCTTC
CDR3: CASSQDAHVRFF

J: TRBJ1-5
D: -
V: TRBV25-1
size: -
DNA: TGTGCAAGCCAGGCAGTCGGCAATCAGCCCCAGCATTTT
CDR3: CASQAVGNQPQHF

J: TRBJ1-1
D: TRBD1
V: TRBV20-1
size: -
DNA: TGCAGTGCCGAGGGGGCTGGAACTGAAGCTTTCTTT
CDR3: CSAEGAGTEAFF

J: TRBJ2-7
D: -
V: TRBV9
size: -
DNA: TGTGCCAGCAGCGTCATCCCGGGACCTAGCTACGAGCAGTACTTC
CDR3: CASSVIPGPSYEQYF

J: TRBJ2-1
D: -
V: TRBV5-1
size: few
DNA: TGCGCCAGCAGCACCCACCCCTCCTACAATGAGCAGTTCTTC
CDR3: CASSTHPSYNEQFF

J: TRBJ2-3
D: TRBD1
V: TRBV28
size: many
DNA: TGTGCCAGCAGTCAAGGACAGGCAGATACGCAGTATTTT
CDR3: CASSQGQADTQYF

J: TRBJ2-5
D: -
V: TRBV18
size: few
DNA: TGTGCCAGCTCACCACGTATCCAAGAGACCCAGTACTTC
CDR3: CASSPRIQETQYF

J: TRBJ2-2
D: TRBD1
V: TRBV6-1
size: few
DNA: TGTGCCAGCAGAGGGGGCCCGAGGCGGACAGGGGTCTCCGGGGAGCTGTTTTTT
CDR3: CASRGGPRRTGVSGELFF

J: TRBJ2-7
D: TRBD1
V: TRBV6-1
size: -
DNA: TGTGCCAGCAGCCCCGGACAGGTGGACGAGCAGTACTTC
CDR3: CASSPGQVDEQYF

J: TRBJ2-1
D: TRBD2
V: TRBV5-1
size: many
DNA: TGCGCCAGCAGCTTGCTAGCGGGAGAGGGCAATGAGCAGTTCTTC
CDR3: CASSLLAGEGNEQFF

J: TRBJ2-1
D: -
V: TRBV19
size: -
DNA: TGTGCCAGTAGTATAGAGAGACTAGGTGAGCAGTTCTTC
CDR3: CASSIERLGEQFF

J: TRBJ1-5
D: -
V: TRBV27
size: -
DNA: TGTGCCAGCAGACAACCCCTTGGGCGTGGTGATCAGCCCCAGCATTTT
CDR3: CASRQPLGRGDQPQHF

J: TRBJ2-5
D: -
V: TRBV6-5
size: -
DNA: TGTGCCAGCAGTTACAGCAGGGGAGGGGAGACCCAGTACTTC
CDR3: CASSYSRGGETQYF

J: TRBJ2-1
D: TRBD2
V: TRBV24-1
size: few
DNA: TGTGCCACCGGGAGCGGGAGGGGCTCCTACAATGAGCAGTTCTTC
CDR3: CATGSGRGSYNEQFF

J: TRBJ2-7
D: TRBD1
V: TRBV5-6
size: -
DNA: TGTGCCAGCAGCCGGGACAGGGGAACCCACGAGCAGTACTTC
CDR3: CASSRDRGTHEQYF

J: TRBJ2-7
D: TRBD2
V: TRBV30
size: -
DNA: TGTGCCTGGACCGGGGGGACCTACGAGCAGTACTTC
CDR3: CAWTGGTYEQYF

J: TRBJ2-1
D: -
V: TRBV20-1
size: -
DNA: TGCAGTGCTACAACGGGGCCTAACTACAATGAGCAGTTCTTC
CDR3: CSATTGPNYNEQFF

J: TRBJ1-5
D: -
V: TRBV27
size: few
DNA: TGTGCCAGCAGTTATTTCAGTAATCAGCCCCAGCATTTT
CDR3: CASSYFSNQPQHF

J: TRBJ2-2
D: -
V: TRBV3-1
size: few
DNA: TGTGCCAGCAGCCGACGGGGAAGCGGAAACACCGGGGAGCTGTTTTTT
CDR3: CASSRRGSGNTGELFF

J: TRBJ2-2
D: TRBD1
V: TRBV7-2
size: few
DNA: TGTGCCAGCAGCTCCCGGACAGGGGGGACCGGGGAGCTGTTTTTT
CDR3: CASSSRTGGTGELFF

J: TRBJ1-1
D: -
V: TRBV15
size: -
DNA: TGTGCCACCAGCAGAGATTTTCAGGGTTTGGGCACTGAAGCTTTCTTT
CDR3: CATSRDFQGLGTEAFF

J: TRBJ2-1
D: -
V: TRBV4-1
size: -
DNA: TGCGCCAGCAGCCAGGCCGGGAGTGACGATGAGCAGTTCTTC
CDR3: CASSQAGSDDEQFF

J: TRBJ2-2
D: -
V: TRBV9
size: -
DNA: TGTGCCAGCAGCGTACGTCTACACCGGCGGTGGATGTTTTTT
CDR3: CASSVRLHRRWMFF

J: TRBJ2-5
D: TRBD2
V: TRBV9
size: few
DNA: TGTGCCAGCAGCGCGGGACTATGGAAAGAGACCCAGTACTTC
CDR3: CASSAGLWKETQYF

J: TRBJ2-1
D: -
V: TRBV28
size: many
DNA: TGTGCCACCAGTGGGGGGGGCAACAATGAGCAGTTCTTC
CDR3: CATSGGGNNEQFF

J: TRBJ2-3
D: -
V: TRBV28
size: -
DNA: TGTGCCAGCAGTCCCCCCCCAGCTCATACGCAGTATTTT
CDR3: CASSPPPAHTQYF

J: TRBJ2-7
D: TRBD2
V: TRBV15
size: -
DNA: TGTGCCACCAGCAGAGACTTTGTCCTAGCGGGAGGTTTCTACGAGCAGTACTTC
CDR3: CATSRDFVLAGGFYEQYF

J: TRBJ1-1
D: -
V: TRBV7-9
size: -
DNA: TGTGCCAGCAGCTTAGCGAGACTTAGGACAATGAACACTGAAGCTTTCTTT
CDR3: CASSLARLRTMNTEAFF

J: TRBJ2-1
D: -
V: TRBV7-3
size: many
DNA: TGTGCCAGCAGCCCCGGGACTGGGGTTCGGGGTGAGCAGTTCTTC
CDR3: CASSPGTGVRGEQFF

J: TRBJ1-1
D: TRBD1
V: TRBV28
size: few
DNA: TGTGCCAGCATCATCCCGCTGGGACAGACCACGGAAGCTTTCTTT
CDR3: CASIIPLGQTTEAFF

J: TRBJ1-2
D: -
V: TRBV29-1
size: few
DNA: TGCAGCGTCCTCCCTCACGGTGGCTACACCTTC
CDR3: CSVLPHGGYTF

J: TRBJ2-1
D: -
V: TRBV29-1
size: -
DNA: TGCAGCGTTGATGGGCTAGCCGGAAACAATGAGCAGTTCTTC
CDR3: CSVDGLAGNNEQFF

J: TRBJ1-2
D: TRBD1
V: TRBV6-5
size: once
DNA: TGTGCCAGCAGTTACGCTACAGGGGGAAGGGGTGGCTACACCTTC
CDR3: CASSYATGGRGGYTF

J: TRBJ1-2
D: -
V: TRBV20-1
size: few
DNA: TGCAGTGCTAGAGATCGCCAGGGACAAGATACTAACTATGGCTACACCTTC
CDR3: CSARDRQGQDTNYGYTF

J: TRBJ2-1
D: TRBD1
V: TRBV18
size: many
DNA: TGTGCCAGCTCACCCCCCCTACAGGGGATCACGGGCAATGAGCAGTTCTTC
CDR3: CASSPPLQGITGNEQFF

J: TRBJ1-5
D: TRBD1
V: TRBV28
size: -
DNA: TGTGCCAGCAGTTCACACATGGACAGGGGGCGAAGGCAGCCCCAGCATTTT
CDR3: CASSSHMDRGRRQPQHF

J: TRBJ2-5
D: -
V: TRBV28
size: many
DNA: TGTGCCAGCAGTTTACCGGGGTACCAAGAGACCCAGTACTTC
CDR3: CASSLPGYQETQYF

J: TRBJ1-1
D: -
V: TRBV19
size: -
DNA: TGTGCCAGCAAGGAGCTGGCCATGAACACTGAAGCTTTCTTT
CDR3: CASKELAMNTEAFF

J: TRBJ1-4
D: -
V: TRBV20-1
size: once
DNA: TGCAGTGCCCCTTCCCCCAGGATTAATGAAAAACTGTTTTTT
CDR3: CSAPSPRINEKLFF